The 11 T cell receptor beta chains below were found in one sample sequenced in a study of breast tumors, draining lymph nodes, adjacent tissues. TCRdb re-derived calls from the multiplex PCR reads in MiXCR, one entry per CDR3 protein. The table lists 12,000 to 15,000 distinct CDR3 sequences, approximately 50% of them singletons. Sequencing used tumor-adjacent breast tissue. The receptors originated from a female donor with breast cancer. Some clones in this sample may be carry-over from other donors' samples.

Many counts were recorded for this clonotype. The rearrangement links TRBV12-3 or TRBV12-4 to TRBJ1-1, with 8 bases lining up with TRBD1. V lost 5 bases and J lost 2; bases outside the gene matches: 4. The length of the CDR3 is 14 residues. CDR3 in amino acids: CASSVGQVNTEAFF. The CDR3, as DNA: TGTGCCAGCAGTGTGGGACAGGTCAACACTGAAGCTTTCTTT.

This clonotype was observed once. V usage is TRBV5-6 and J usage is TRBJ1-2; no clear D gene. V dropped 2 bases and J dropped 4 bases, with 15 bases sitting between them. This CDR3 is 15 amino acids long. The germline CDR1 and CDR2 sequences are SGHDT and YYEEEE. The CDR3 nucleotides read TGTGCCAGCAGCTTATTCGGTGGCGTGGCCTATGGCTACACCTTC. Its translation: CASSLFGGVAYGYTF.

The rearrangement links TRBV24-1 to TRBJ2-1; 8 nucleotides line up with TRBD1. The length of the CDR3 is 12 residues. Per the germline V gene, CDR1 is KGHDR and CDR2 is SFDVKD. V dropped 9 bases and J dropped 4; count of bases not matched to a gene: 1. CDR3 bases: TGTGCCACCGGGACAGGTTACAATGAGCAGTTCTTC. Amino acids: CATGTGYNEQFF.

The V gene is TRBV4-1, the J gene TRBJ1-2; perhaps TRBD1 as D (6 bases). Germline-derived CDR1 and CDR2 are MGHRA and YSYEKL. Trimming took 8 bases from V and 1 from J, leaving 26 bases between them. The CDR3 has 18 residues. CDR3 amino acids: CASSGLAGTGLSNYGYTF. As DNA, the CDR3 is TGCGCCAGCTCCGGACTAGCGGGTACAGGGTTAAGTAACTATGGCTACACCTTC.

The chain uses TRBV20-1 and TRBJ1-2; 7 nucleotides align to TRBD1. Germline V CDR1 and CDR2: DFQATT, SNEGSKA (reference sequence). V shed 6 bases, J shed 4 bases, and the junction held 11 bases outside the gene matches. This CDR3 region has 14 residues. The CDR3 DNA reads as TGCAGTGCCCCTACGCAGGGGGGCCGCTATGGCTACACCTTC. It translates to CSAPTQGGRYGYTF.

This clonotype turned up a few times. J is TRBJ1-6 and V is TRBV10-2; 10 bases are shared with TRBD1. CDR3 length equals 15 residues. J lost 9 bases, V lost 3 bases, and 5 bases had no gene match. Germline CDR1 reads WSHSY; CDR2 reads SAAADI. The CDR3, as DNA: TGCGCCAGCAGTGACGAGACAGGGGGCAGTTCACCCCTCCACTTT. As protein: CASSDETGGSSPLHF.

The chain couples TRBV6-5 to TRBJ2-1, with 10 bases aligning to TRBD2. This CDR3 is 16 amino acids long. V lost 1 base and J lost 6; bases outside the gene matches: 6. CDR1 and CDR2 (germline): MNHEY, SVGAGI. The CDR3 sequence: CASSYWASGRGNEQFF. CDR3 coding DNA: TGTGCCAGCAGTTACTGGGCTAGCGGGAGAGGCAATGAGCAGTTCTTC.

Ten or more counts support this clonotype. J is TRBJ2-5 and V is TRBV7-8; D may correspond to TRBD1 or TRBD2 (5 bases each). Germline V CDR1 and CDR2: SGHVS, FQNEAQ. The CDR3 contains 16 residues. V was clipped by 5 bases and J by 5 bases, with 21 bases between them. CDR3 DNA: TGTGCCAGCAGCCGTACAGGCGCTGGGGGAAGGGAGACCCAGTACTTC. Its translation: CASSRTGAGGRETQYF.

This clonotype is labeled as medium-sized (0.01 to 0.1%). This chain uses TRBV7-2 with TRBJ2-1; D ambiguous. CDR3 length equals 15 residues. Deletions cut 6 bases from V and 0 bases from J, with 12 bases between. Germline V lookup: CDR1 SGHTA, CDR2 FQGNSA. The CDR3 loop is CASSATLSSYNEQFF. The CDR3 DNA reads TGTGCCAGCAGTGCCACGCTGAGCTCCTACAATGAGCAGTTCTTC.

Comment on this clonotype: The CDR3 does not close with the conserved phenylalanine or tryptophan, likely indicating a read error. The DNA is left out, because the CDR3 cannot be placed on it with certainty; the CDR3 is given as TCRdb lists it. The rearrangement joins TRBV4-2 to TRBJ2-7; TRBD1, the table's D call, was not compared with the DNA. Ends included, the CDR3 has 8 residues. The germline V gene has CDR1 LGHNA and CDR2 YNFKEQ. The CDR3 region is CASSHDRT.

This clonotype was recorded at least ten times. This chain joins TRBV11-2 and TRBJ2-5, with TRBD2 identical over 9 bases. The germline CDR1 and CDR2 sequences are SGHAT and FQNNGV. The ends lost 2 bases at V and 4 bases at J; junction bases unmatched: 5. The CDR3 sequence is 15 residues long. CDR3 coding DNA: TGTGCCAGCAGCTTAAGTAGCGGGAGTGTAGAGACCCAGTACTTC. Translated: CASSLSSGSVETQYF.